A single sample gave rise to the 21 T cell receptor beta chains below, sequenced in a study of cytomegalovirus exposure and HLA in healthy donors. The PCR had 60 Vbeta and 13 Jbeta primers. Generated by immunoSEQ multiplex PCR, the TCRdb table keeps only in-frame clones and is missing some. The data show some 130,000 clones, 60% to 80% seen once. Sequenced input: PBMCs. The receptor source for this set is a male donor in good health and CMV-seronegative.

The count of this clone is one. This chain uses TRBV6-5 with TRBJ2-3; tentative D call: TRBD2 (6 bases). The germline CDR1 and CDR2 sequences are MNHEY and SVGAGI. The CDR3 consists of 15 residues. Trimming shortened V by 2 bases and J by 0 bases, and 9 bases separated the two germline ends. CDR3 DNA sequence: TGTGCCAGCAGTTACGCGGGGCTCAGCACAGATACGCAGTATTTT. It encodes CASSYAGLSTDTQYF.

The rearrangement links TRBV2 to TRBJ1-5; 10 nucleotides line up with TRBD1. The trim removed 5 bases at V and 4 bases at J, leaving 2 bases unmatched. The CDR3 runs to 14 residues. The germline CDR1 and CDR2 sequences are SNHLY and FYNNEI. CDR3 DNA sequence: TGTGCCAGCAGTCGACAGGGGGCGAATCAGCCCCAGCATTTT. This gives the protein CASSRQGANQPQHF.

This chain links TRBV7-9 with TRBJ2-5; D possibly corresponds to TRBD2 (6 bases). CDR1 SEHNR and CDR2 FQNEAQ come from the germline V gene (reference sequence). CDR3 length equals 16 residues. Trimming left V 4 bases short and J 2 bases short, with 17 bases between. The CDR3 loop is CASSSGWGLTQETQYF. Written as DNA, the CDR3 is TGTGCCAGCAGCTCAGGGTGGGGACTGACGCAAGAGACCCAGTACTTC.

The J gene is TRBJ1-2, the V gene TRBV9; D unclear. V was cut by 1 base and J by 8 bases, with 15 bases left in between. There are 14 residues in the CDR3. Germline V CDR1 and CDR2: SGDLS, YYNGEE. The DNA for the CDR3 is TGTGCCAGCAGCGTAACGCTAAGCGGACCGGGCTACACCTTC. It is translated as CASSVTLSGPGYTF.

The J gene is TRBJ1-6, the V gene TRBV30; D is ambiguous. V lost 0 bases to trimming and J lost 7 bases, with 10 bases between them. The CDR3 totals 14 residues. CDR1 is GTSNPN and CDR2 is SVGIG in the germline V gene (reference sequence). CDR3 residues: CAWSVPGFNSPLHF. The CDR3 DNA follows: TGTGCCTGGAGTGTCCCCGGGTTCAATTCACCCCTCCACTTT.

This clone was seen once. This rearrangement joins TRBV15 to TRBJ2-2; D is possibly TRBD2 (6 bases). Trimming left V 7 bases short and J 0 bases short, with 12 bases between. The CDR3 runs 15 residues. Per germline, CDR1 LNHNV and CDR2 YYDKDF (reference sequence). CDR3 in DNA: TGTGCCACCAAAGGAGGGAGCGCGAACACCGGGGAGCTGTTTTTT. This sequence encodes CATKGGSANTGELFF.

V usage is TRBV27 and J usage is TRBJ2-1, with D possibly TRBD1 on 6 matching bases. The CDR3 spans 14 residues. Germline V gene sequence: CDR1 MNHEY, CDR2 SMNVEV (reference sequence). V was clipped by 2 bases and J by 4 bases, with 9 bases between them. The CDR3 bases are TGTGCCAGCAGTTTAACTAGGGGGTACAATGAGCAGTTCTTC. Amino acid sequence: CASSLTRGYNEQFF.

The V and J genes are TRBV28 and TRBJ1-4; tentative D call: TRBD1 (5 bases). The CDR3 has 12 amino acids. In germline, CDR1 is MDHEN, CDR2 SYDVKM. V lost 4 bases and J 10 bases, leaving 10 bases between the germline ends. The DNA of the CDR3 is TGTGCCAGCAGTTCGGGGGGGGGAAAACTGTTTTTT. This sequence encodes CASSSGGGKLFF. The full variable domain, completed using reference TRBV28 and TRBJ1-4, is DVKVTQSSRYLVKRTGEKVFLECVQDMDHENMFWYRQDPGLGLRLIYFSYDVKMKEKGDIPEGYSVSREKKERFSLILESASTNQTSMYLCASSSGGGKLFFGSGTQLSVL.

The chain joins TRBV6-6 to TRBJ2-1, with a weak D call TRBD1 (6 bases). The CDR3 consists of 12 residues. Trimming cost V 2 bases and J 8 bases, with 7 bases left between them. Germline assignment: CDR1 MNHNY and CDR2 SVGAGI (reference sequence). CDR3 residues: CASSYGGDEQFF. CDR3 nucleotides: TGTGCCAGCAGTTACGGGGGCGATGAGCAGTTCTTC.

The V gene is TRBV29-1, the J gene TRBJ1-2; 8 positions match TRBD1. The CDR3 runs 16 residues. Germline V gene data show CDR1 as SQVTM and CDR2 as ANQGSEA. Trimming at V came to 4 bases and at J to 3 bases, leaving 13 bases not matched to a gene. The CDR3 here is CSVGPGGGEGDYGYTF. The CDR3 bases are TGCAGCGTTGGCCCAGGGGGCGGCGAAGGGGACTATGGCTACACCTTC.

The V gene is TRBV27, the J gene TRBJ2-7; 7 bases line up with TRBD2. The V gene end was trimmed by 6 bases and the J gene end by 6 bases; junction bases not matched to a gene: 14. Germline loops: CDR1 MNHEY, CDR2 SMNVEV (reference sequence). The CDR3 runs to 15 residues. The CDR3 DNA sequence: TGTGCCAGCAGCCTGGGGGGGAGGATGGGCCTCGAGCAGTACTTC. It is translated as CASSLGGRMGLEQYF.

This clone turned up a few times. The chain uses TRBV7-8 and TRBJ1-1, with D perhaps TRBD1 (5 bases). V lost 1 base to trimming and J lost 6 bases, with 12 bases between them. The length of the CDR3 is 14 residues. Per germline, CDR1 SGHVS and CDR2 FQNEAQ. CDR3 bases: TGTGCCAGCAGCTTAGGGGGCTGGGGCGCTGAAGCTTTCTTT. Protein product: CASSLGGWGAEAFF. Combining the CDR3 with reference TRBV7-8 and TRBJ1-1 gives the whole variable domain GAGVSQSPRYKVAKRGQDVALRCDPISGHVSLFWYQQALGQGPEFLTYFQNEAQLDKSGLPSDRFFAERPEGSVSTLKIQRTQQEDSAVYLCASSLGGWGAEAFFGQGTRLTVV.

The CDR3 DNA reads TGTGCCAGCAGTTTGGTTCACAGGGGTCACCTAAGCACAGATACGCAGTATTTT. It is translated as CASSLVHRGHLSTDTQYF. The rearrangement links TRBV28 to TRBJ2-3; 7 nucleotides agree with TRBD1. Unmatched junction bases numbered 12, after V lost 3 bases and J lost 0 bases. CDR3 length: 18 amino acids. In germline, CDR1 is MDHEN, CDR2 SYDVKM.

V usage is TRBV6-5 and J usage is TRBJ2-4; 13 positions match TRBD2. V gave up 4 bases and J gave up 7 bases; unmatched junction bases: 4. The germline V gene encodes CDR1 MNHEY and CDR2 SVGAGI. The CDR3 is made up of 15 amino acids. In DNA form, the CDR3 reads TGTGCCAGCAGTTGGACTAGCGGGAGTGGGAACATTCAGTACTTC. It translates to CASSWTSGSGNIQYF.

The genes are TRBV15 and TRBJ2-1, with 11 bases matching TRBD1. Germline V CDR1 and CDR2: LNHNV, YYDKDF (reference sequence). The CDR3 loop spans 15 amino acids. V shed 4 bases, J shed 6 bases, and the junction held 5 bases outside the gene matches. Here the CDR3 DNA reads TGTGCCACCAGCAAGGACAGGGGGCTTAGCAATGAGCAGTTCTTC. Protein product: CATSKDRGLSNEQFF.

The chain carries TRBV21-1 and TRBJ2-1; the DNA was not used to check the table's D call, TRBD2. TRBV21-1 is noted as a pseudogene. This CDR3 has 17 residues. CDR3 residues: CASSKRTSGRAYNEQFF. The CDR3 nucleotides are TGTGCCAGCAGCAAAAGGACTAGCGGGAGGGCCTACAATGAGCAGTTCTTC.

This chain joins TRBV5-1 and TRBJ2-1; tentatively, D is TRBD1 (6 bases). The CDR3 totals 16 residues. CDR1 is SGHRS, CDR2 YFSETQ, per germline. V was pared by 1 base and J by 0 bases, with 11 bases between. The CDR3 loop is CASSLTPQGSYNEQFF. The CDR3 nucleotides are TGCGCCAGCAGCTTGACTCCACAGGGCTCCTACAATGAGCAGTTCTTC.

The chain carries TRBV9 and TRBJ2-5, with unresolved D. V was pared by 4 bases and J by 0 bases, with 10 bases between. This CDR3 comprises 14 residues. Looked up from germline, CDR1 is SGDLS and CDR2 is YYNGEE. CDR3 in DNA: TGTGCCAGCAGCCGAGGAGCCAACCAAGAGACCCAGTACTTC. Translation: CASSRGANQETQYF.

This sequence joins TRBV6-1 and TRBJ2-1; D might be TRBD2 (6 bases). V dropped 6 bases and J dropped 13 bases, with 16 bases sitting between them. The CDR3 extends over 12 amino acids. Germline V gene lookup returns CDR1 MNHNS and CDR2 SASEGT. DNA for the CDR3: TGTGCCAGCAGGCAGGAGGTGGGAGGACAGTTCTTC. Its protein is CASRQEVGGQFF.

This chain uses TRBV10-3 with TRBJ1-5; D not certain. CDR1 and CDR2 from the germline V gene are ENHRY and SYGVKD. The V gene lost 0 bases and the J gene lost 2 bases, with 5 bases spanning the gap. The CDR3 runs to 14 residues. In nucleotides, the CDR3 is TGTGCCATCAGTGAGTCCCAGGGCAATCAGCCCCAGCATTTT. Translating it yields CAISESQGNQPQHF.

CDR3 region: CASSPRSRVGSDTQYF. CDR3 sequence (DNA): TGCGCCAGCAGCCCACGATCCAGGGTAGGGTCTGATACGCAGTATTTT. The rearrangement uses TRBV4-3 and TRBJ2-3; tentatively, D is TRBD1 (5 bases). CDR1 is LGHNA, CDR2 YSLEER, per germline. The CDR3 has 16 amino acids. Trimming removed 4 bases from V and 6 bases from J, with 20 bases in between.